This T cell receptor beta chain was documented in a study of beta chain features in type 1 diabetes (dated by TCRdb to the late 2010s). At the level of the whole study: Patients and healthy donors did not differ in mean age, gender distribution, total cell number or subset yield. In the study, TCRB repertoires of sorted circulating CD4+ T cell subsets from recently diagnosed type 1 diabetes patients were compared with those of matched healthy donors. Across all samples, some 110,000,000 sorted cells were examined, and cell number per subset correlated strongly with RNA yield. Regulatory and stem cell-like memory subsets were isolated from only 8 patients and about 8 healthy donors, whereas naive and central memory subsets came from all 30 or so donors.

The High Capacity cDNA Reverse Transcription Kit was used to reverse transcribe all of the isolated RNA, meaning that expressed TCRB transcripts were what got sequenced. Naive, central memory and regulatory T cell samples underwent deep immunoSEQ sequencing, averaging about 3.57 million total reads per sample. Sorted cells were lysed in RLT buffer, and RNA was extracted using DNase-treated RNeasy Micro or Mini kits according to cell number. To prevent cross-contamination, each cell subset was processed individually, whereas patient and healthy donor samples were processed jointly. The immunoSEQ multiplex PCR was used to amplify TCRB sequences from cDNA, yielding 87-bp fragments that span the CDR3 region. Amplicons were sequenced on the Illumina HiSeq platform. Turning to the authors' computational methods: Synthetic template baselines were used to correct PCR bias computationally, reads within Hamming distance 2 were collapsed together, and singletons that could not be merged were discarded. Reads were aligned against IMGT to assign V, D and J genes, CDR3 length and insertions or deletions at six rearrangement sites. Within each subset, clonotype counts were normalized to the number of sorted cells before true diversity and Gini coefficients were calculated with the tcR R package. Repertoire sharing was quantified using the overlap coefficient calculated on TCRB nucleotide sequences. As a proxy for the pre-selection repertoire, out-of-frame TCRB sequences from naive cells were analyzed. TCRdb took this table from immuneACCESS and kept in-frame rearrangements with V and J called. Such tables lack part of the clones; where checked against another copy, unresolved V genes explain under half of the gap, and the rest is unexplained. D and trimming were read from the DNA, whereas the V and J calls and clone size are those reported in that table. The table for this sample lists hundreds of thousands of clones; around 15% of them were counted only once. The top ten clones comprise 0.035% to 0.04% of the sample.

As to this clone: Its specific antigen is unknown. No base-level quality is on record; no much larger clone is a single base apart.

What the work shows at the level of the full study, not this receptor alone: HLA sub-analyses involved small numbers of individuals, so any influence of HLA type on TCRB rearrangement remained unresolved. Shorter templates might have been favored by PCR, but patient and control samples were amplified and corrected together, so both groups would have been affected equally by any skew. At VDJ recombination sites, type 1 diabetes patients had fewer insertions and more deleted nucleotides, which implies abnormalities in thymic rearrangement. Type 1 diabetes patients showed a moderate but significant shortening of TCRB CDR3 length in all four CD4+ subsets. Because cDNA rather than genomic DNA was sequenced, highly expressing activated cells could have been over-represented, although no difference in activation and CD3 levels was found between groups. Naive, central memory and regulatory TCRB repertoires appeared to be more similar among patients than among healthy donors.

A single peripheral blood draw of around 120 mL on average was collected from each donor into heparinised tubes. Using a panel that included CD45RO, CCR7, CD25, CD127, CD95 and CD27, naive, central memory, regulatory and stem cell-like memory CD4+ T cells were sorted on a BD FACSAria II. Every sorted population had a purity above 95%. PBMCs were isolated right away by Lymphoprep density gradient centrifugation and were stained directly, without culture. So that batch effects would be minimized, each experiment stained and sorted samples in pairs, pairing one healthy donor with one patient. The receptor was derived from a man aged 18 to 30 with type 1 diabetes. Input material: naive CD4+ T cells from blood. The intended sense of this specimen's cell subset or site label: true naive CD4+ T cells.

The nucleotide sequence is given as TGTGCCTGGACGCGGGAGGGCGGAAGCACAGATACGCAGTATTTT. The translation is CAWTREGGSTDTQYF. The rearranged chain carries TRBV30 and TRBJ2-3, with 9 central nucleotides matching TRBD2. V loses 4 bases at its end and J loses 0 bases; junction bases beyond the gene matches: 5. The germline V gene (reference sequence) gives CDR1 as GTSNPN and CDR2 as SVGIG. Measured from the cysteine to the phenylalanine, the CDR3 is 15 residues long. The sequence is cut down to CDR3 DNA, 45 bases in frame from base 1. With the rest looked up from the reference TRBV30 and TRBJ2-3 genes rather than sequenced, the full variable domain is SQTIHQWPATLVQPVGSPLSLECTVEGTSNPNLYWYRQAAGRGLQLLFYSVGIGQISSEVPQNLSASRPQDRQFILSSKKLLLSDSGFYLCAWTREGGSTDTQYFGPGTRLTVL.